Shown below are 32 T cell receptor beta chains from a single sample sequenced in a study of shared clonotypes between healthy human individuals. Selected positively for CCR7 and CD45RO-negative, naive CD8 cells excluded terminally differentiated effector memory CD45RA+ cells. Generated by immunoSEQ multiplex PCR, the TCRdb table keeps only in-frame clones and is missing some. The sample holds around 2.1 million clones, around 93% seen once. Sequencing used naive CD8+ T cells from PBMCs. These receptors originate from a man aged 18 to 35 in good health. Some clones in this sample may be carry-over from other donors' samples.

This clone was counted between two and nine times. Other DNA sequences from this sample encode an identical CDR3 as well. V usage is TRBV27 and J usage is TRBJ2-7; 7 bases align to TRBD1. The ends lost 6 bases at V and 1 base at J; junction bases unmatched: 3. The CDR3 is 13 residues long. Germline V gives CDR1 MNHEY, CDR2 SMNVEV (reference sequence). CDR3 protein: CASSPGGSYEQYF. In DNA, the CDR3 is TGTGCCAGCAGCCCAGGGGGTTCCTACGAGCAGTACTTC.

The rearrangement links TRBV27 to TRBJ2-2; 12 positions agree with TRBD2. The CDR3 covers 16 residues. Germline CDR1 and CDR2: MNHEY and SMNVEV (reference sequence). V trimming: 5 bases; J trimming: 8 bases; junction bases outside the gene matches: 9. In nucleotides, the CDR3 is TGTGCCAGCAGTCTGCTAGCGGGAGGGTTACGAGGGGAGCTGTTTTTT. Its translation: CASSLLAGGLRGELFF.

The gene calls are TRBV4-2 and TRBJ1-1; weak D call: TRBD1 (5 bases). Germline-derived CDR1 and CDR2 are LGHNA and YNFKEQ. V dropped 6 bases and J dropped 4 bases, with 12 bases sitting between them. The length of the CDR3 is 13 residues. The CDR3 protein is CASRRSGPTEAFF. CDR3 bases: TGTGCCAGCAGAAGATCAGGGCCCACTGAAGCTTTCTTT.

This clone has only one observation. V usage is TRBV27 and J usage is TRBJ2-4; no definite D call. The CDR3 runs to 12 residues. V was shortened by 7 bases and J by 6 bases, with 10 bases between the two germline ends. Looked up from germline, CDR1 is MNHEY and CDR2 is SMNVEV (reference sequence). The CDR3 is CASTTTRNIQYF. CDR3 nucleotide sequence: TGTGCCAGCACCACCACCCGAAACATTCAGTACTTC.

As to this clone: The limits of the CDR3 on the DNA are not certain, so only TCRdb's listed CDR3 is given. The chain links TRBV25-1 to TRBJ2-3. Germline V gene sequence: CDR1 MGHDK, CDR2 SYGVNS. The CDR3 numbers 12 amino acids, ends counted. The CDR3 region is CASISGPDTQYF.

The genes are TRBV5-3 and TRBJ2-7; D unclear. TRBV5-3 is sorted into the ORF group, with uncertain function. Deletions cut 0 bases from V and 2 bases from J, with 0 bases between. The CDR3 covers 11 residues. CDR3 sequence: CARSLAYEQYF. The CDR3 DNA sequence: TGTGCCAGAAGCTTGGCCTACGAGCAGTACTTC.

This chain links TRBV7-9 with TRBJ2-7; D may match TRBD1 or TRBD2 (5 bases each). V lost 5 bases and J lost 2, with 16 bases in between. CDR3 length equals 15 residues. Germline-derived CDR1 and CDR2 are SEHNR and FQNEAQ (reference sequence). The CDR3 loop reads CASSTLGPAAYEQYF. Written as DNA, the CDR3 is TGTGCCAGCAGCACCCTGGGACCAGCAGCCTACGAGCAGTACTTC. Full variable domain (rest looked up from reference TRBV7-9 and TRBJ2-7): DTGVSQNPRHKITKRGQNVTFRCDPISEHNRLYWYRQTLGQGPEFLTYFQNEAQLEKSRLLSDRFSAERPKGSFSTLEIQRTEQGDSAMYLCASSTLGPAAYEQYFGPGTRLTVT.

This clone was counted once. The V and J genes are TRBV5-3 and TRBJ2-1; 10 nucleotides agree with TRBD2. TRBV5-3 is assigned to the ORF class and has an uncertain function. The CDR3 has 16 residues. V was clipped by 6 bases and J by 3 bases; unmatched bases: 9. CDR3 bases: TGTGCCAGAACACCCTGGACTAGCGGAAGCTACAATGAGCAGTTCTTC. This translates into CARTPWTSGSYNEQFF.

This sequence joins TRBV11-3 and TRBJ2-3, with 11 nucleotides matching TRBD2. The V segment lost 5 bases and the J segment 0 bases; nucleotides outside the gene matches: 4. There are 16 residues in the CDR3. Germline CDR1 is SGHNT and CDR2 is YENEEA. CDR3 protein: CASSARTSGSTDTQYF. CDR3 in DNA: TGTGCCAGCAGCGCGCGGACTAGCGGGAGCACAGATACGCAGTATTTT.

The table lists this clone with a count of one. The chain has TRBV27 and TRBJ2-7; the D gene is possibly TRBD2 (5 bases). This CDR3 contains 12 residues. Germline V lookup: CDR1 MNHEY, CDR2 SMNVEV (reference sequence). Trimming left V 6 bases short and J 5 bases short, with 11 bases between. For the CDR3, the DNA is TGTGCCAGCAGACTAGGGCCTCACGAGCAGTACTTC. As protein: CASRLGPHEQYF.

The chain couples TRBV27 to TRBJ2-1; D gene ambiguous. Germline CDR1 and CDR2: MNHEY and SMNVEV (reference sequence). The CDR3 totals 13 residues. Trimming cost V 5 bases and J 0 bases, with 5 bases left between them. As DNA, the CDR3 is TGTGCCAGCAGTGACCGCTCCTACAATGAGCAGTTCTTC. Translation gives CASSDRSYNEQFF.

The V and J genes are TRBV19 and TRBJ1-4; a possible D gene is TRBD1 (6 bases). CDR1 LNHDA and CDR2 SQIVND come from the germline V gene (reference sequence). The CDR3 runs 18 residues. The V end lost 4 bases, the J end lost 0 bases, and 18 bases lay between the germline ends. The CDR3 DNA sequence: TGTGCCAGTAGTACTTTCCGGACAGAAACCTCAACTAATGAAAAACTGTTTTTT. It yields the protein CASSTFRTETSTNEKLFF.

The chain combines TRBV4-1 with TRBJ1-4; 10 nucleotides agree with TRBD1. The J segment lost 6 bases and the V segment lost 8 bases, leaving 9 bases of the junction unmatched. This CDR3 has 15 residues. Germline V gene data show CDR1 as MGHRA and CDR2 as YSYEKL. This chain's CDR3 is CASGATGGNDEKLFF. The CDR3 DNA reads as TGCGCCAGCGGGGCGACAGGGGGCAACGATGAAAAACTGTTTTTT.

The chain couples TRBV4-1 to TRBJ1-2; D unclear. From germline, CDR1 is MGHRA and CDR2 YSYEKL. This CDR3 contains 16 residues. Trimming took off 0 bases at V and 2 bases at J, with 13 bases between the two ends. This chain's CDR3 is CASSQDGGEGNYGYTF. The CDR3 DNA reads TGCGCCAGCAGCCAAGATGGCGGAGAAGGCAACTATGGCTACACCTTC.

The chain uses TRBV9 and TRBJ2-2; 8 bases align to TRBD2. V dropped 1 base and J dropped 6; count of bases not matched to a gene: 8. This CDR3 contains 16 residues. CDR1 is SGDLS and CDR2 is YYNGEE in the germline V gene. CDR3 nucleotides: TGTGCCAGCAGCGTATTCGGTACGACTAGCGCCGGGGAGCTGTTTTTT. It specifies CASSVFGTTSAGELFF.

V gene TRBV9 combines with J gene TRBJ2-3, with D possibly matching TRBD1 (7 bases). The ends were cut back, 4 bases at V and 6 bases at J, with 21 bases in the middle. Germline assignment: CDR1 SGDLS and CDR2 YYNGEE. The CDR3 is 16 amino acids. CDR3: CASSSNRQGGGDTQYF. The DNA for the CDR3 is TGTGCCAGCAGCTCAAATAGACAGGGTGGAGGGGATACGCAGTATTTT.

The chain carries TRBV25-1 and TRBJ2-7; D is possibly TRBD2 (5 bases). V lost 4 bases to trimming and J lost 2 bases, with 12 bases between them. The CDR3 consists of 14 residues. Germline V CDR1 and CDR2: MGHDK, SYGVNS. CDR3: CASSGERGPYEQYF. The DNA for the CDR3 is TGTGCCAGCAGTGGGGAGAGAGGACCCTACGAGCAGTACTTC.

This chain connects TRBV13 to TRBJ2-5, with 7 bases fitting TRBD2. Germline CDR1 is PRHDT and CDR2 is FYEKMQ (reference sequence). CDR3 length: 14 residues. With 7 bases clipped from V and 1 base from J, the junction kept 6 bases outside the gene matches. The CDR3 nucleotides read TGTGCCAGCACCTGGGGGGGGACCCAAGAGACCCAGTACTTC. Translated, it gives CASTWGGTQETQYF. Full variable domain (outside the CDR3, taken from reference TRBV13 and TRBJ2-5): AAGVIQSPRHLIKEKRETATLKCYPIPRHDTVYWYQQGPGQDPQFLISFYEKMQSDKGSIPDRFSAQQFSDYHSELNMSSLELGDSALYFCASTWGGTQETQYFGPGTRLLVL.

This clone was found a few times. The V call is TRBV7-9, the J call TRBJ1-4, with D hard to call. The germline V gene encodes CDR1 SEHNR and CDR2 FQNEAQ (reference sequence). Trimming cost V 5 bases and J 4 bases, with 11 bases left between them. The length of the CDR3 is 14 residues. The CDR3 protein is CASSPTDRNEKLFF. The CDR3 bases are TGTGCCAGCAGCCCCACAGATCGTAATGAAAAACTGTTTTTT.

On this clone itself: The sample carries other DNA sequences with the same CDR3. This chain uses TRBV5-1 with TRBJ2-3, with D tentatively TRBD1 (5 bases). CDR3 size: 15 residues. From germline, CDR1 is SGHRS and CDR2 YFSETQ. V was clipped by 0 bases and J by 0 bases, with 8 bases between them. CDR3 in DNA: TGCGCCAGCAGCTTGGGACAGTTTAGCACAGATACGCAGTATTTT. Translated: CASSLGQFSTDTQYF.

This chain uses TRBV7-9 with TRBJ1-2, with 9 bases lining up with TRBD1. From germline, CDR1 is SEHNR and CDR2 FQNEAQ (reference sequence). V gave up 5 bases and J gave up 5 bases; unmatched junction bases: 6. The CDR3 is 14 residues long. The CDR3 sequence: CASSVTGGGYGYTF. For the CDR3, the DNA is TGTGCCAGCAGCGTAACAGGGGGCGGGTATGGCTACACCTTC.

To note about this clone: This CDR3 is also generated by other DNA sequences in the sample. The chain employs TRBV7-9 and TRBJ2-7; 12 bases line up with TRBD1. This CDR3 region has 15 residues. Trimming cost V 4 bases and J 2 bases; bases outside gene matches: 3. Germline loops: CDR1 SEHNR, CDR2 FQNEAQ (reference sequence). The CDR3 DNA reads TGTGCCAGCAGCTCCAGGGACAGGGGGCCCTACGAGCAGTACTTC. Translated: CASSSRDRGPYEQYF. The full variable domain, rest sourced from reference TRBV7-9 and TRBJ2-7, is DTGVSQNPRHKITKRGQNVTFRCDPISEHNRLYWYRQTLGQGPEFLTYFQNEAQLEKSRLLSDRFSAERPKGSFSTLEIQRTEQGDSAMYLCASSSRDRGPYEQYFGPGTRLTVT.

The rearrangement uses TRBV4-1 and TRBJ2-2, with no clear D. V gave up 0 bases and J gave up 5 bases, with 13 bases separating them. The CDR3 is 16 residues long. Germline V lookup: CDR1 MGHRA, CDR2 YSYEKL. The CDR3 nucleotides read TGCGCCAGCAGCCAAGATTTGGGCAGTTTTACCGGGGAGCTGTTTTTT. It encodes CASSQDLGSFTGELFF.

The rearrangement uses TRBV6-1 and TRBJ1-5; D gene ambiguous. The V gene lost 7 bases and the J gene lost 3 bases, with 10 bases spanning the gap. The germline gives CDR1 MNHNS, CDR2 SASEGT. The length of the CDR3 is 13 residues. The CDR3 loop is CASKEELNQPQHF. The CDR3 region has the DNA TGTGCCAGCAAGGAGGAGCTCAATCAGCCCCAGCATTTT.

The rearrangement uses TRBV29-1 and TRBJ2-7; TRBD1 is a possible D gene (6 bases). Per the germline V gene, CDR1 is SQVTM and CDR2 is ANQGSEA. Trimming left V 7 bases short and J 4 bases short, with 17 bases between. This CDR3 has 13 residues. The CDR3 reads CSAGTSKSYEQYF. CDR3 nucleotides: TGCAGCGCCGGGACATCGAAGTCGTACGAGCAGTACTTC.

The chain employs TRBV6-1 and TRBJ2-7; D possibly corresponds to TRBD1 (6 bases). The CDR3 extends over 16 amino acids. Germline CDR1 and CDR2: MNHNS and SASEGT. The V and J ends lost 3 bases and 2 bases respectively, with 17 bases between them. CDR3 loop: CASSDKGLQGTYEQYF. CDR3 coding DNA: TGTGCCAGCAGTGATAAAGGACTTCAGGGGACCTACGAGCAGTACTTC.

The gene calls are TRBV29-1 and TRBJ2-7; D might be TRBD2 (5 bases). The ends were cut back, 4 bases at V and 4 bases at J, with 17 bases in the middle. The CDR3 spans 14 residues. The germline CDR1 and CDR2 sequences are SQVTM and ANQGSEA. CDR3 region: CSVVGGSEGYEQYF. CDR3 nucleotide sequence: TGCAGCGTTGTTGGTGGGAGTGAGGGATACGAGCAGTACTTC.

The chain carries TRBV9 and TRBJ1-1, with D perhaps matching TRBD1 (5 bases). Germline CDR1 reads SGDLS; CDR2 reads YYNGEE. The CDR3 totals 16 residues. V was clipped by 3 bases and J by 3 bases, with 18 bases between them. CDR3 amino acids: CASSDNRDLGDTEAFF. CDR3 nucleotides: TGTGCCAGCAGCGACAACCGGGACCTAGGGGACACTGAAGCTTTCTTT.

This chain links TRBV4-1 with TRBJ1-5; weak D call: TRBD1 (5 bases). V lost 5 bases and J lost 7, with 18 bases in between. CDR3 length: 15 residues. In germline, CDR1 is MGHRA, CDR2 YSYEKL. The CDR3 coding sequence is TGCGCCAGCAGCGGATTGACCGGGGGGGGACAGCCCCAGCATTTT. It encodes CASSGLTGGGQPQHF.

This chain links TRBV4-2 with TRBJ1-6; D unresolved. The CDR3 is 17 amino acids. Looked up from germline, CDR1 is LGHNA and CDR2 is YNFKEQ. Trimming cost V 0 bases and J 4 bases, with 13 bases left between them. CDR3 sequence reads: CASSQDVGSQYNSPLHF. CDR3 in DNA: TGTGCCAGCAGCCAAGATGTAGGGTCTCAGTATAATTCACCCCTCCACTTT.

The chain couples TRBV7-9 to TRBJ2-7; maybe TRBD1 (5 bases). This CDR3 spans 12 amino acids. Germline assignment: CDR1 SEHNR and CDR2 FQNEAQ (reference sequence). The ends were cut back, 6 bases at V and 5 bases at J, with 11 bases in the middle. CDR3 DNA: TGTGCCAGCAGAAATGACAGCCACGAGCAGTACTTC. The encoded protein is CASRNDSHEQYF.

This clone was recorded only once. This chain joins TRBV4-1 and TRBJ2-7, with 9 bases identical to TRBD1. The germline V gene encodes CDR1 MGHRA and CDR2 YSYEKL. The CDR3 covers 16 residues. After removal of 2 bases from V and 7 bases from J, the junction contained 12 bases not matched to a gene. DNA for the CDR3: TGCGCCAGCAGCCAAAACCCGGGGACAGGGCCGAAAGAGCAGTACTTC. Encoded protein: CASSQNPGTGPKEQYF.